This is a list of T cell receptor beta chains from one sample in a study of T cells in localized non-small cell lung cancer. The assay was immunoSEQ multiplex PCR, and TCRdb's table has in-frame clones only and misses some. Of about 2,300 clones listed, about 20% were seen once; the top ten hold 18%. Here the sequenced sample was lung tumor tissue, taken before any cancer treatment. The origin of the receptors is a male donor at least 60 years old with stage I lung adenocarcinoma. The conserved cysteine and the conserved F or W are not part of the CDR3 here.

cdr3_aa j_call v_call
ASSELLGETQY TRBJ2-5 TRBV7-1
ASSYALGQGGTEAF TRBJ1-1 TRBV6-8
ASSGGRTGEKLF TRBJ1-4 TRBV9
ASSRVQGPNTEAF TRBJ1-1 TRBV6-8
AWNPGTSGKWYEQF TRBJ2-1 TRBV30
ASSVAGLDLRNVDTQY TRBJ2-3 TRBV9
ASSIAAERNNEQF TRBJ2-1 TRBV19
ASSPPSGRALNTDTQY TRBJ2-3 TRBV18
ASSPHNTDTQY TRBJ2-3 TRBV19
ASRSETAGGVMEQY TRBJ2-7 TRBV11-3
ATSSSGIHSPLH TRBJ1-6 TRBV15
ASSVDPLPSDTQY TRBJ2-3 TRBV9
ASSVPGTSGRGGGQETQY TRBJ2-5 TRBV9
AIRGEDLGAYEQY TRBJ2-7 TRBV6-8
ASSSGLAGDDDEQY TRBJ2-7 TRBV28
ASSPPRGTGASYNEQF TRBJ2-1 TRBV18
ASSPQVTGVGNQPQH TRBJ1-5 TRBV4-1
ATSARTSGHNQPQH TRBJ1-5 TRBV15
ASSLVEALRTEAF TRBJ1-1 TRBV11-3
ASSLAGGDAYEQY TRBJ2-7 TRBV11-3
ASSSDSSNYGYT TRBJ1-2 TRBV11-3
ASSPAWGSNTEAF TRBJ1-1 TRBV11-3
ASSRPAAPYEQY TRBJ2-7 TRBV18
ASSIWGNTEAF TRBJ1-1 TRBV19
ASSFRGQRGYGYT TRBJ1-2 TRBV28
ASNLPRGTTGGLTDTQY TRBJ2-3 TRBV9
ASRVRGNTGELF TRBJ2-2 TRBV11-3
AASIGGTSNTEAF TRBJ1-1 TRBV28
ASSVGLDFSGANVLT TRBJ2-6 TRBV9
ASSLVVAPGTGELF TRBJ2-2 TRBV5-1
ASSQANRGGLTTGELF TRBJ2-2 TRBV4-1
SVLGANTEAF TRBJ1-1 TRBV29-1
ASIRLAGGPRGEQY TRBJ2-7 TRBV28
ASRTRAGNQPQH TRBJ1-5 TRBV28
ASSPRGLANNEQF TRBJ2-1 TRBV11-3
ASSPQGAGELF TRBJ2-2 TRBV7-2